This TCR beta chain was captured by sequencing in a study of OX40 agonist ivuxolimab in advanced cancers. Autoimmune disease history or systemic immunosuppression led to patient exclusion. Between the trimmed V and J ends, which lost 4 bases and 5 bases, there was a span of 21 bases. CDR3 length equals 16 residues. Germline lookup yields CDR1 SGHRS and CDR2 YFSETQ. The protocol was immunoSEQ multiplex PCR, while the TCRdb copy is restricted to in-frame clones and leaves out a portion. Here the sample spans tens of thousands of clones, about 85% being singletons. Specimen: CD4+ or CD8+ T cells sorted from blood, collected in a trial of the OX40 agonist ivuxolimab. The sequence derives from an adult with an advanced solid tumor such as melanoma, head and neck, liver or kidney cancer. The chain uses TRBV5-1 and TRBJ1-1; a weak D match, TRBD1 (6 bases). The CDR3 DNA follows: TGCGCCAGCAGCCCTACCGGGACATCCTCGAGGACTGAAGCTTTCTTT. Translation: CASSPTGTSSRTEAFF.